The 21 T cell receptor beta chains reported below all come from one sample, sequenced in a study of regulatory dendritic cells for organ transplantation. Method: immunoSEQ multiplex PCR; TCRdb's copy keeps in-frame clones and lacks some. The table includes 29,000 or so clones, 60% to 80% detected once. The sequenced material came from memory CD4+ T cells from blood. Indicated subset: CD45RO+ memory T cells. All receptors derive from a human donor in good health.

The chain uses TRBV6-1 and TRBJ2-7; no clear D. V shed 3 bases and J shed 0 bases, with 12 bases lying between them. CDR1 and CDR2 from the germline V gene are MNHNS and SASEGT. CDR3 length: 15 residues. CDR3 sequence (DNA): TGTGCCAGCAGTGAGAGACGGTCGAGCTCCTACGAGCAGTACTTC. Amino acids: CASSERRSSSYEQYF.

This chain links TRBV28 with TRBJ2-1; 10 bases match TRBD2. J lost 6 bases, V lost 2 bases, and 7 bases had no gene match. Germline V gives CDR1 MDHEN, CDR2 SYDVKM. CDR3 length: 16 residues. CDR3 nucleotides: TGTGCCAGCAGTTTACCAAGCGGGAGGGCCGGCAATGAGCAGTTCTTC. It encodes CASSLPSGRAGNEQFF.

This chain uses TRBV29-1 with TRBJ1-4, with a weak D call TRBD1 (6 bases). Germline CDR1 and CDR2: SQVTM and ANQGSEA. This CDR3 contains 14 residues. V lost 4 bases, J lost 1 base, and 10 bases lay in between. CDR3 in amino acids: CSVGLGGTNEKLFF. In DNA, the CDR3 is TGCAGCGTTGGCCTAGGGGGAACTAATGAAAAACTGTTTTTT.

This sequence joins TRBV19 and TRBJ1-4; no definite D call. CDR3 length equals 15 residues. The V end was cut by 7 bases, the J end by 4 bases, with 16 bases between. The V gene's germline CDR1 is LNHDA and CDR2 SQIVND (reference sequence). The CDR3 DNA sequence: TGTGCCAGTAAAATGTCTTTCGTCGATAATGAAAAACTGTTTTTT. Its protein is CASKMSFVDNEKLFF.

The rearrangement joins TRBV4-3 to TRBJ2-5; 10 bases are a match to TRBD2. This CDR3 has 16 amino acids. Germline-derived CDR1 and CDR2 are LGHNA and YSLEER. Trimming at V came to 2 bases and at J to 2 bases, leaving 5 bases not matched to a gene. DNA for the CDR3: TGCGCCAGCAGCCAACTCGATAGCGGGGGGCAAGAGACCCAGTACTTC. As protein: CASSQLDSGGQETQYF.

This sequence joins TRBV10-3 and TRBJ2-7; 9 bases are shared with TRBD1. Unmatched junction bases numbered 6, after V lost 2 bases and J lost 7 bases. CDR3 length: 14 residues. Germline CDR1 ENHRY, CDR2 SYGVKD. The CDR3 nucleotides are TGTGCCATCAGTGAGGAACAGGGGGCTGGAGAGCAGTACTTC. Translated: CAISEEQGAGEQYF.

This clone was recorded a few times. The CDR3 sequence: CASSLAGAFNQPQHF. The CDR3 DNA reads TGTGCCAGCAGTTTGGCAGGGGCGTTTAATCAGCCCCAGCATTTT. The chain carries TRBV28 and TRBJ1-5; possible D gene TRBD1, 6 bases. This CDR3 is 15 amino acids long. Germline assignment: CDR1 MDHEN and CDR2 SYDVKM. V gave up 3 bases and J gave up 4 bases, with 13 bases separating them.

The V gene is TRBV29-1, the J gene TRBJ2-2; 9 bases align to TRBD1. V lost 4 bases and J lost 4; bases outside the gene matches: 4. CDR3 length: 14 amino acids. Germline V gene data show CDR1 as SQVTM and CDR2 as ANQGSEA. The DNA for the CDR3 is TGCAGCGTTGCCCGGGACAGGGTCACCGGGGAGCTGTTTTTT. Translation: CSVARDRVTGELFF.

This clone has only a few counts. This chain joins TRBV27 and TRBJ2-7; TRBD1 aligns across 9 bases. Germline-derived CDR1 and CDR2 are MNHEY and SMNVEV (reference sequence). CDR3 length: 15 amino acids. Trimming removed 2 bases from V and 5 bases from J; junction bases left unmatched: 7. The CDR3, as DNA: TGTGCCAGCAGTTTAACCGGGACAGGGCGTAACGAGCAGTACTTC. Protein: CASSLTGTGRNEQYF.

The chain is built from TRBV7-2 and TRBJ1-2; D remains ambiguous. The V gene lost 1 base and the J gene lost 5 bases, with 14 bases spanning the gap. The CDR3 covers 15 residues. The germline CDR1 and CDR2 sequences are SGHTA and FQGNSA. The CDR3 bases are TGTGCCAGCAGCTTAGGGGCGGCGGACGGGTATGGCTACACCTTC. Protein product: CASSLGAADGYGYTF.

V gene TRBV6-1 combines with J gene TRBJ1-1; D may be TRBD1 (5 bases). Germline values: CDR1 MNHNS, CDR2 SASEGT. V gave up 8 bases and J gave up 0 bases, with 16 bases separating them. This CDR3 spans 15 amino acids. The CDR3 coding sequence is TGTGCCAGCGGGCCCCCGGGACTGATGAACACTGAAGCTTTCTTT. Protein product: CASGPPGLMNTEAFF.

V is TRBV27 and J is TRBJ2-1, with TRBD2 matching over 8 bases. Germline CDR1 reads MNHEY; CDR2 reads SMNVEV (reference sequence). The CDR3 totals 14 residues. The ends lost 6 bases at V and 0 bases at J; junction bases unmatched: 1. In nucleotides, the CDR3 is TGTGCCAGCAGCACTAGCGGCTCCTACAATGAGCAGTTCTTC. Translation gives CASSTSGSYNEQFF.

The rearrangement links TRBV5-1 to TRBJ2-3; a weak D match, TRBD2 (6 bases). The CDR3 sequence is 14 residues long. The V gene's germline CDR1 is SGHRS and CDR2 YFSETQ. V lost 6 bases to trimming and J lost 6 bases, with 17 bases between them. In DNA form, the CDR3 reads TGCGCCAGCACCTACGGGACTCCACGGGATACGCAGTATTTT. This gives the protein CASTYGTPRDTQYF.

The chain is built from TRBV29-1 and TRBJ2-3; D may be TRBD2 (5 bases). The germline V gene has CDR1 SQVTM and CDR2 ANQGSEA. This CDR3 comprises 14 residues. V was cut by 4 bases and J by 2 bases, with 13 bases left in between. For the CDR3, the DNA is TGCAGCGTTGGTCCTAGCTCCCTCACAGATACGCAGTATTTT. This sequence encodes CSVGPSSLTDTQYF.

This clone showed up just a few times. This chain connects TRBV6-5 to TRBJ2-1; 9 bases align to TRBD2. The CDR3 loop spans 13 amino acids. Trimming removed 8 bases from V and 5 bases from J; junction bases left unmatched: 4. CDR1 and CDR2 (germline): MNHEY, SVGAGI. The CDR3 DNA reads as TGTGCCAGCCGGACTAGCGAGAACAATGAGCAGTTCTTC. As protein: CASRTSENNEQFF.

The rearrangement uses TRBV28 and TRBJ1-1; the D gene is possibly TRBD1 (6 bases). Germline-derived CDR1 and CDR2 are MDHEN and SYDVKM. The length of the CDR3 is 15 residues. V shed 2 bases and J shed 1 base, with 11 bases lying between them. CDR3 nucleotide sequence: TGTGCCAGCAGTTTAGGGGGCGCGGGGAACACTGAAGCTTTCTTT. Encoded protein: CASSLGGAGNTEAFF.

This chain uses TRBV15 with TRBJ2-7, with D perhaps given as TRBD1 or TRBD2 (7 bases each). The length of the CDR3 is 14 residues. Trimming left V 5 bases short and J 5 bases short, with 16 bases between. CDR1 and CDR2 from the germline V gene are LNHNV and YYDKDF (reference sequence). CDR3 sequence reads: CATSPGGGRDEQYF. In DNA form, the CDR3 reads TGTGCCACCAGCCCAGGGGGGGGCAGGGACGAGCAGTACTTC.

V and J are TRBV4-2 and TRBJ2-3; D remains unclear. The CDR3 runs to 16 residues. The germline CDR1 and CDR2 sequences are LGHNA and YNFKEQ. V shed 1 base and J shed 2 bases, with 13 bases lying between them. Here the CDR3 DNA reads TGTGCCAGCAGCCAAGTGAGTGGCAGAAACACAGATACGCAGTATTTT. Its translation: CASSQVSGRNTDTQYF.

By share of the sample, this clone is medium-sized. The chain recombines TRBV15 with TRBJ1-1; D gene uncertain. Trimming took off 0 bases at V and 1 base at J, with 12 bases between the two ends. The CDR3 runs 16 residues. Per the germline V gene, CDR1 is LNHNV and CDR2 is YYDKDF (reference sequence). CDR3 sequence (DNA): TGTGCCACCAGCAGAGATCGAACAAGGAGGAACACTGAAGCTTTCTTT. Its protein is CATSRDRTRRNTEAFF. Drawing the rest from reference TRBV15 and TRBJ1-1, the complete variable domain is DAMVIQNPRYQVTQFGKPVTLSCSQTLNHNVMYWYQQKSSQAPKLLFHYYDKDFNNEADTPDNFQSRRPNTSFCFLDIRSPGLGDTAMYLCATSRDRTRRNTEAFFGQGTRLTVV.

The V gene is TRBV19, the J gene TRBJ2-1; D unresolved. V was trimmed by 6 bases and J by 3 bases, leaving 9 bases between them. CDR3 length: 13 amino acids. Germline V gene data show CDR1 as LNHDA and CDR2 as SQIVND (reference sequence). CDR3 sequence reads: CASSPQGYNEQFF. The CDR3 DNA follows: TGTGCCAGTAGCCCACAAGGCTACAATGAGCAGTTCTTC.

The chain links TRBV5-8 to TRBJ2-4; TRBD1 matches at 8 bases. Losses at the gene ends were 0 bases for V and 2 bases for J; bases not matched to a gene: 10. CDR1 SGHTS and CDR2 YDEGEE come from the germline V gene. This CDR3 comprises 18 residues. This chain's CDR3 is CASSLAGIGQGTKNIQYF. The CDR3 DNA is TGTGCCAGCAGCTTGGCTGGTATTGGACAGGGAACCAAAAACATTCAGTACTTC.